This paragraph covers one T cell receptor (beta chain) sequence. This record comes from a study of early T cells in non-severe SARS-CoV-2 infection. For the study at large: Sequenced material consisted of bulk RNA (from unsorted whole blood), and chains were unpaired.

The CDR3 runs to 12 residues. Germline values: CDR1 MNHEY, CDR2 SMNVEV (reference sequence). Trimming removed 10 bases at V and 3 bases at J, with 12 bases between. The TCR library protocol attached unique molecular identifiers to the individual cDNA molecules. Via MiXCR, TCRdb re-called the 5' RACE reads, giving one row per CDR3 protein. Among tens of thousands of distinct CDR3 sequences, over 15% were seen once, and the ten largest hold around 4.9%. The V gene is TRBV27, the J gene TRBJ2-5; a weak D match, TRBD1 (6 bases). Sequencing was performed on whole blood, taken at baseline. The clonotype was recovered from an adult who was a healthcare worker with PCR-confirmed SARS-CoV-2 infection or an uninfected control (not recorded which). The CDR3 reads CATPNREETQYF. In DNA form, the CDR3 reads TGTGCCACCCCCAACAGGGAAGAGACCCAGTACTTC.